One and the same sample provided the 21 T cell receptor beta chains below, sequenced in a study of Tregs in tolerant kidney transplant recipients. Profiling relied on immunoSEQ multiplex PCR, and the TCRdb table lists in-frame clones only, not all of them. The sample lists more than 60,000 clones, 95% to 98% occurring once. Sequenced here: CD4+ T cells from blood, sampled before the transplant. These receptors were obtained from a human donor who received a combined kidney and bone marrow transplant.

V usage is TRBV10-1 and J usage is TRBJ1-2, with no clear D. The germline gives CDR1 WNHNN, CDR2 SYGVQD (reference sequence). V lost 7 bases and J 8 bases, leaving 14 bases between the germline ends. This CDR3 is 12 amino acids long. The CDR3 protein is CASTGTTPGYTF. The CDR3 DNA reads TGCGCCAGCACCGGTACCACGCCCGGCTACACCTTC.

The J gene is TRBJ1-1, the V gene TRBV18; 9 bases match TRBD1. The CDR3 covers 17 residues. Trimming cost V 4 bases and J 1 base; bases outside gene matches: 10. In germline, CDR1 is KGHSH, CDR2 LQKENI. CDR3 sequence reads: CASSRRTGDAGNTEAFF. In nucleotides, the CDR3 is TGTGCCAGCTCACGACGGACAGGGGATGCCGGGAACACTGAAGCTTTCTTT.

The chain recombines TRBV18 with TRBJ2-3; the match to TRBD1 covers 7 bases. The CDR3 contains 17 residues. Trimming at V came to 4 bases and at J to 2 bases, leaving 12 bases not matched to a gene. From germline, CDR1 is KGHSH and CDR2 LQKENI. CDR3 in amino acids: CASSLRQGGIDTDTQYF. The CDR3 nucleotides are TGTGCCAGCTCACTCAGACAGGGTGGTATCGACACAGATACGCAGTATTTT.

V usage is TRBV7-3 and J usage is TRBJ2-1, with D perhaps TRBD1 (6 bases). Trimming took 6 bases from V and 6 from J, leaving 12 bases between them. The CDR3 length is 13 residues. CDR1 is SGHTA and CDR2 is FQGTGA in the germline V gene. The CDR3 nucleotides are TGTGCCAGCAGGTACAACAGGGTCAATGAGCAGTTCTTC. Translated: CASRYNRVNEQFF. The entire variable domain, with the rest obtained from reference TRBV7-3 and TRBJ2-1, is as follows: GAGVSQTPSNKVTEKGKYVELRCDPISGHTALYWYRQSLGQGPEFLIYFQGTGAADDSGLPNDRFFAVRPEGSVSTLKIQRTERGDSAVYLCASRYNRVNEQFFGPGTRLTVL.

The chain uses TRBV7-2 and TRBJ1-5; 8 positions agree with TRBD1. V shed 5 bases, J shed 8 bases, and the junction held 11 bases outside the gene matches. This CDR3 region has 15 residues. CDR1 is SGHTA and CDR2 is FQGNSA in the germline V gene. CDR3 sequence reads: CASSRQTGVEKPQHF. In nucleotides, the CDR3 is TGTGCCAGCAGCCGACAGACAGGGGTCGAGAAGCCCCAGCATTTT. The full variable domain, completed using reference TRBV7-2 and TRBJ1-5, is GAGVSQSPSNKVTEKGKDVELRCDPISGHTALYWYRQSLGQGLEFLIYFQGNSAPDKSGLPSDRFSAERTGGSVSTLTIQRTQQEDSAVYLCASSRQTGVEKPQHFGDGTRLSIL.

This chain joins TRBV4-1 and TRBJ2-7; 9 bases map to TRBD1. This CDR3 has 16 amino acids. Germline CDR1 MGHRA, CDR2 YSYEKL. After removal of 1 base from V and 3 bases from J, the junction contained 7 bases not matched to a gene. The CDR3 region has the DNA TGCGCCAGCAGCCAAGGGGGCGGACAGGGGTACTACGAGCAGTACTTC. Translated, it gives CASSQGGGQGYYEQYF.

This clone came up a few times. The rearrangement uses TRBV4-2 and TRBJ2-7, with 7 bases lining up with TRBD1. CDR3 length: 17 amino acids. Germline lookup yields CDR1 LGHNA and CDR2 YNFKEQ. V shed 2 bases and J 5 bases; nucleotides not matched to a gene: 15. The CDR3 DNA is TGTGCCAGCAGCCAATCCTCCATCAGGGGGATCCTCCACGAGCAGTACTTC. Its translation: CASSQSSIRGILHEQYF.

The rearrangement joins TRBV7-2 to TRBJ1-2; D unclear. CDR3 length: 16 residues. V was cut by 0 bases and J by 3 bases, with 14 bases left in between. Per germline, CDR1 SGHTA and CDR2 FQGNSA. CDR3 sequence (DNA): TGTGCCAGCAGCTTAGCTGGTCTGGGCAGAGACTATGGCTACACCTTC. It encodes CASSLAGLGRDYGYTF.

V is TRBV5-4 and J is TRBJ2-7; possible D gene TRBD1, 6 bases. Germline values: CDR1 SGHNT, CDR2 YYREEE (reference sequence). Trimming stripped 4 bases from V and 0 bases from J, with 17 bases between. The CDR3 runs 16 residues. The CDR3 spells CASSQANPRGSYEQYF. The CDR3 nucleotides read TGTGCCAGCAGCCAGGCAAATCCCAGGGGCTCCTACGAGCAGTACTTC.

The chain employs TRBV11-1 and TRBJ2-5; 7 positions agree with TRBD1. The V segment lost 1 base and the J segment 5 bases; nucleotides outside the gene matches: 4. CDR1 is SGHAT, CDR2 FQDESV, per germline (reference sequence). CDR3 length: 14 residues. The CDR3 sequence: CASSLDPRGETQYF. The CDR3 DNA reads as TGTGCCAGCAGCTTAGACCCCAGGGGGGAGACCCAGTACTTC.

The genes are TRBV25-1 and TRBJ2-7, with a weak D call TRBD1 (6 bases). This CDR3 contains 11 residues. Trimming removed 3 bases from V and 11 bases from J, with 11 bases in between. The germline V gene has CDR1 MGHDK and CDR2 SYGVNS. The DNA of the CDR3 is TGTGCCAGCAGTGATCTTACAGGGAAGTACTTC. As protein: CASSDLTGKYF.

The gene calls are TRBV7-2 and TRBJ2-7, with D possibly TRBD2 on 6 matching bases. Trimming removed 5 bases at V and 9 bases at J, with 20 bases between. CDR3 length equals 14 residues. CDR1 and CDR2 (germline): SGHTA, FQGNSA. CDR3 sequence (DNA): TGTGCCAGCAGCCAACCACAGGTGCGGGGCGGGCAGTACTTC. Protein: CASSQPQVRGGQYF.

The gene calls are TRBV5-1 and TRBJ2-7, with D tentatively TRBD1 (6 bases). With 2 bases removed from V and 4 bases from J, the gap between germline ends came to 16 bases. CDR3 length equals 15 residues. Per the germline V gene, CDR1 is SGHRS and CDR2 is YFSETQ. This CDR3 reads CASSFGTPVSYEQYF. In DNA form, the CDR3 reads TGCGCCAGCAGCTTCGGGACACCTGTGAGTTACGAGCAGTACTTC.

J is TRBJ1-2 and V is TRBV11-3; D is possibly TRBD1 (6 bases). V lost 4 bases, J lost 4 bases, and 16 bases lay in between. The length of the CDR3 is 15 residues. CDR1 and CDR2 from the germline V gene are SGHNT and YENEEA. The chain's CDR3 is CASSSEGTGRYGYTF. CDR3 coding DNA: TGTGCCAGCAGCTCAGAGGGTACAGGGCGCTATGGCTACACCTTC.

The chain recombines TRBV18 with TRBJ2-5; D possibly corresponds to TRBD1 (6 bases). The CDR3 consists of 16 residues. Germline assignment: CDR1 KGHSH and CDR2 LQKENI. Between the trimmed V and J ends, which lost 3 bases and 3 bases, there was a span of 17 bases. DNA for the CDR3: TGTGCCAGCTCACCCTGGTCCAGGACAGATAAAGAGACCCAGTACTTC. Translating gives CASSPWSRTDKETQYF.

The chain recombines TRBV4-2 with TRBJ2-5; 8 bases align to TRBD2. The ends lost 4 bases at V and 1 base at J; junction bases unmatched: 11. Germline V gene data show CDR1 as LGHNA and CDR2 as YNFKEQ. This CDR3 is built from 17 residues. CDR3 sequence reads: CASSRDRSSGAQETQYF. For the CDR3, the DNA is TGTGCCAGCAGCCGGGATCGGAGTAGCGGGGCCCAAGAGACCCAGTACTTC.

V is TRBV4-3 and J is TRBJ2-6; TRBD2 is a possible D gene (5 bases). This CDR3 has 15 amino acids. The germline V gene has CDR1 LGHNA and CDR2 YSLEER. Between the trimmed V and J ends, which lost 0 bases and 3 bases, there was a span of 6 bases. Here the CDR3 DNA reads TGCGCCAGCAGCCAAGAAGGGAGTGGGGCCAACGTCCTGACTTTC. This translates into CASSQEGSGANVLTF.

A single count supports this clone. Germline and junction disagree at one end, which may indicate a read error. J is TRBJ2-1 and V is TRBV7-9; the match to TRBD2 covers 7 bases. The germline V gene has CDR1 SEHNR and CDR2 FQNEAQ (reference sequence). The CDR3 contains 13 residues. The CDR3 region is CASSPRDYDEQFF. The CDR3 DNA is TGTGCCAGCAGCCCCCGGGACTACGATGAGCAGTTCTTC.

The chain combines TRBV2 with TRBJ1-6; D might be TRBD1 (5 bases). Trimming cost V 11 bases and J 9 bases, with 20 bases left between them. Germline V gene sequence: CDR1 SNHLY, CDR2 FYNNEI. The CDR3 runs to 14 residues. The CDR3 DNA is TGTGCCTCTGAAGCGGGGGACCGTATTTCACCCCTCCACTTT. This codes for CASEAGDRISPLHF. The complete variable domain, with remaining parts taken from reference TRBV2 and TRBJ1-6, reads EPEVTQTPSHQVTQMGQEVILRCVPISNHLYFYWYRQILGQKVEFLVSFYNNEISEKSEIFDDQFSVERPDGSNFTLKIRSTKLEDSAMYFCASEAGDRISPLHFGNGTRLTVT.

V usage is TRBV30 and J usage is TRBJ1-1, with TRBD1 identical over 8 bases. V lost 4 bases and J lost 1; bases outside the gene matches: 17. Germline CDR1 is GTSNPN and CDR2 is SVGIG (reference sequence). The CDR3 totals 18 residues. In DNA form, the CDR3 reads TGTGCCTGGAACCCCCCCCGAACAGGGGGAAGTAAGAACACTGAAGCTTTCTTT. Translating it yields CAWNPPRTGGSKNTEAFF.

V and J are TRBV6-1 and TRBJ2-1, with 12 nucleotides matching TRBD2. The ends lost 7 bases at V and 8 bases at J; junction bases unmatched: 9. CDR3 length: 15 residues. The germline gives CDR1 MNHNS, CDR2 SASEGT. CDR3 region: CASIGLAGRSHEQFF. CDR3 DNA: TGTGCCAGCATCGGACTAGCGGGGAGATCCCATGAGCAGTTCTTC.